Included here is one T cell receptor (beta chain) sequence, with context. Patients who underwent sequencing had shown CD8+CD57+ cell expansion by flow cytometry. All patients were therapy-naive when blood was sampled. The CDR3 covers 14 residues. Trimming cost V 0 bases and J 4 bases, with 7 bases left between them. CDR1 is ENHRY and CDR2 is SYGVKD in the germline V gene. Using genomic DNA as the template, TCR beta VDJ and CDR3 profiling was carried out. TCRdb passed the reads through MiXCR, listing each CDR3 protein once. The sample includes roughly 170,000 distinct CDR3 sequences, around 50% of them seen just once. These data originate in a study of CD8+CD57+ T cells in acquired aplastic anemia.

The clonotype comes from a human donor with aplastic anemia. Sequencing was carried out using sorted CD4+, CD8+, or CD8+CD57+ T cells (not recorded which) from PBMCs. This chain uses TRBV10-3 with TRBJ2-1; D ambiguous. The CDR3 loop is CAISESGPYNEQFF. The CDR3 nucleotides read TGTGCCATCAGTGAGTCTGGACCTTACAATGAGCAGTTCTTC.